In its sample, the clone carrying this T cell receptor (beta chain) was seen a few times. Its cognate antigen is unknown. CDR1 and CDR2 (germline): LNHDA, SQIVND (reference sequence). V shed 2 bases and J 5 bases; nucleotides not matched to a gene: 5. This CDR3 region has 15 residues. These data originate in a study of beta chain features in type 1 diabetes. Study in general: Healthy donors and patients had similar age, gender and cell yields.

Overall study findings and caveats: Type 1 diabetes patients had moderately but significantly shorter TCRB CDR3s in all four CD4+ subsets. The study found fewer insertions and more deletions at VDJ junctions in type 1 diabetes patients.

As every portion of the isolated RNA was reverse transcribed, the sequencing read expressed TCRB transcripts. Assay used: immunoSEQ multiplex PCR; TCRdb lists only in-frame clones, some missing. The sample consists of hundreds of thousands of clones, 14% to 15% of them appearing once. The sample was naive CD4+ T cells from blood. This receptor was identified in a man younger than 35 with type 1 diabetes. V gene TRBV19 combines with J gene TRBJ1-5; 8 nucleotides align to TRBD1. CDR3 bases: TGTGCCAGTAGTATAATGACAGGGGTTCATCAGCCCCAGCATTTT. Its protein is CASSIMTGVHQPQHF.